The T cell receptor beta chain under discussion was sequenced for a study of cytomegalovirus exposure and HLA in healthy donors. Study context: Genotyping of 398 donors showed that about 83% belonged to the Caucasian-associated ancestry cluster.

Both 60 Vbeta primers and 13 Jbeta primers went into the PCR. Assay used: immunoSEQ multiplex PCR; TCRdb lists only in-frame clones, some missing. The table shows 150,000 to 180,000 clones, with roughly three quarters occurring only once. Trimming removed 4 bases from V and 9 bases from J, with 19 bases in between. CDR1 is SGHAT and CDR2 is FQNNGV in the germline V gene. This CDR3 is 14 amino acids long. The study, taken as a whole, reports: TCR beta V- and J-gene trimming, according to a later analysis, was linked to a missense DCLRE1C variant.

For this clone: The antigen is not known.

This receptor was obtained from a man aged 25 to 40 in good health and CMV-seropositive. Sequenced input: PBMCs. The chain is built from TRBV11-2 and TRBJ2-7; the D gene is possibly TRBD2 (5 bases). The CDR3 here is CASSSGRASSGQYF. The CDR3 DNA reads as TGTGCCAGCAGCTCCGGGCGGGCTAGCTCTGGGCAGTACTTC.